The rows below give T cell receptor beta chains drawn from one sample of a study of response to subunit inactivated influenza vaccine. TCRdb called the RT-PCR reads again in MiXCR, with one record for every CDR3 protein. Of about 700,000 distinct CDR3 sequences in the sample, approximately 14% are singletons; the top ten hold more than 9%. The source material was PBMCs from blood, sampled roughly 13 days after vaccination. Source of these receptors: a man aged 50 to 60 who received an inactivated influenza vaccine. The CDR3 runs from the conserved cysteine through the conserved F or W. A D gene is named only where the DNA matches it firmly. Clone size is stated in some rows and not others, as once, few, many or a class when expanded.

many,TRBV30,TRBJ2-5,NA,CAWIRQSQETQYF,TGTGCCTGGATCCGACAGTCCCAAGAGACCCAGTACTTC
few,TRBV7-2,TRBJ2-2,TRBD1,CASSPGRQGSFTGELFF,TGTGCCAGCAGCCCAGGGAGACAGGGATCTTTTACCGGGGAGCTGTTTTTT
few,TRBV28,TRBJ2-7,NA,CASRAQGPSSYEQYF,TGTGCCAGCAGAGCTCAGGGGCCAAGCTCCTACGAGCAGTACTTC
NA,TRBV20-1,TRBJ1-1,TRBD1,CSANRGSRQAEAFF,TGCAGTGCTAACAGGGGATCCAGACAAGCTGAAGCTTTCTTT
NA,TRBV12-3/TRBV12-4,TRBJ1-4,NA,CASSQIGQFNEKLFF,TGTGCCAGCAGTCAAATTGGACAGTTTAATGAAAAACTGTTTTTT
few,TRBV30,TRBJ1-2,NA,CAWSFRGPQGNGYTF,TGTGCCTGGAGTTTCCGGGGACCTCAGGGCAATGGCTACACCTTC
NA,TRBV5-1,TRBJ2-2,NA,CASSLRVSTGELFF,TGCGCCAGCAGCTTGCGTGTAAGCACCGGGGAGCTGTTTTTT
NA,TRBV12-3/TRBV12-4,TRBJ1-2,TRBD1,CASSPDRGFYGYTF,TGTGCCAGCAGTCCCGACAGGGGTTTTTATGGCTACACCTTC
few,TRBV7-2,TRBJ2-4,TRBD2,CASSSGAGVSNIQYF,TGTGCCAGCAGCTCCGGGGCGGGAGTGTCAAACATTCAGTACTTC
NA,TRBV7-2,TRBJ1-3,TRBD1,CASSPSRGGDTIYF,TGTGCCAGCAGCCCTAGCAGGGGGGGGGACACCATATATTTT
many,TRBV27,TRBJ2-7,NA,CASSWMGAHEQYF,TGTGCCAGCAGTTGGATGGGAGCCCACGAGCAGTACTTC
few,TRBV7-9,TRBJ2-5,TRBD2,CASSKGLKETQYF,TGTGCCAGCAGCAAGGGACTAAAAGAGACCCAGTACTTC
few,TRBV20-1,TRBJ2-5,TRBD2,CSAPLGRGAPETQYF,TGCAGTGCTCCGCTTGGGCGGGGGGCGCCCGAGACCCAGTACTTC
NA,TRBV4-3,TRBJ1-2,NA,CASSQGTVHYGYTF,TGCGCCAGCAGCCAAGGGACCGTACACTATGGCTACACCTTC
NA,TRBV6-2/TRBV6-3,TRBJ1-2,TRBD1,CASSPSGTGGIYGYTF,TGTGCCAGCAGCCCCTCCGGGACAGGGGGGATCTATGGCTACACCTTC
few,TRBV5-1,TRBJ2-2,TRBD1,CASSLAPGQGTGELFF,TGCGCCAGCAGCTTGGCACCGGGACAGGGGACCGGGGAGCTGTTTTTT
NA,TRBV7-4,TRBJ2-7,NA,CASSPDRLCEQYF,TGTGCCAGCAGCCCCGACCGCCTCTGCGAGCAGTACTTC
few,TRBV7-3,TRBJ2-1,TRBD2,CASSSSGRADEQFF,TGTGCCAGCAGCTCCAGCGGGAGGGCCGACGAGCAGTTCTTC
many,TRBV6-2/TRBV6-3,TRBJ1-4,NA,CASSYSFNEKLFF,TGTGCCAGCAGTTACTCCTTCAATGAAAAACTGTTTTTT
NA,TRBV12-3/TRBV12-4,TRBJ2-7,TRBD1,CASSRDRALGEQYF,TGTGCCAGCAGCCGCGACAGGGCTCTCGGCGAGCAGTACTTC
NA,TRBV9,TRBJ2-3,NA,CASSNSRELDTQYF,TGTGCCAGCAGCAATTCTCGGGAGTTAGATACGCAGTATTTT
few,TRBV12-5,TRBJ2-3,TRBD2,CASGTGGKLAFSTDTQYF,TGTGCTAGTGGGACGGGAGGCAAACTAGCCTTTAGCACAGATACGCAGTATTTT
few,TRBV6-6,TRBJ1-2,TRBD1,CASTGGGGGSYTF,TGTGCCAGCACCGGTGGGGGAGGGGGCAGCTACACCTTC
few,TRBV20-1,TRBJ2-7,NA,CSARDTYRASYEQYF,TGCAGTGCTAGAGATACGTACAGGGCGTCTTACGAGCAGTACTTC
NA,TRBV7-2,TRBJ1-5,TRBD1,CASSLARGQNQPQHF,TGTGCCAGCAGCTTAGCGAGGGGGCAAAATCAGCCCCAGCATTTT
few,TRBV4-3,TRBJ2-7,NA,CASSQFPGNRDEQYF,TGCGCCAGCAGCCAATTCCCCGGGAACAGAGACGAGCAGTACTTC
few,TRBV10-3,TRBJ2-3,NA,CAIQSEVGADTQYF,TGTGCCATCCAAAGTGAAGTGGGGGCAGATACGCAGTATTTT
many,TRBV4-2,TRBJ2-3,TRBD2,CASGQRGSTDTQYF,TGTGCCAGCGGCCAGCGGGGTAGCACAGATACGCAGTATTTT
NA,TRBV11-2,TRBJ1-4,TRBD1,CASSPDRVGLFF,TGTGCCAGCAGCCCGGACAGGGTGGGACTGTTTTTT
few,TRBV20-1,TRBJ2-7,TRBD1,CSATPGQGTGQYF,TGCAGTGCTACACCGGGACAGGGAACGGGGCAGTACTTC
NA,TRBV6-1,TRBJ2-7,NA,CASTHGPTSYEQYF,TGTGCCAGCACCCATGGTCCGACCTCCTACGAGCAGTACTTC
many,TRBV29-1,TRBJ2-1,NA,CSVVAGLYNEQFF,TGCAGCGTTGTGGCAGGGTTGTACAATGAGCAGTTCTTC
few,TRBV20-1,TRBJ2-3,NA,CSASTISSTDTQYF,TGCAGTGCTTCGACTATTTCTAGCACAGATACGCAGTATTTT
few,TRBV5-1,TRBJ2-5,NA,CASTSSGTVKETQYF,TGCGCCAGCACGTCGTCCGGGACGGTAAAAGAGACCCAGTACTTC
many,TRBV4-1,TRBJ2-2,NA,CASSEGPGWLNTGELFF,TGCGCCAGCAGCGAAGGTCCGGGATGGTTAAACACCGGGGAGCTGTTTTTT
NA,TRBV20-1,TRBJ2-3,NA,CSARDPTGRTDTQYF,TGCAGTGCTAGAGATCCAACAGGAAGGACAGATACGCAGTATTTT
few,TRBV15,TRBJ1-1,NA,CATSRERGGAFF,TGTGCCACCAGCAGAGAGCGGGGGGGAGCTTTCTTT
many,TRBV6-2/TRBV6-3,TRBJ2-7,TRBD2,CASSRSGESTVEQYF,TGTGCCAGCAGCCGGAGCGGGGAGAGTACGGTGGAGCAGTACTTC
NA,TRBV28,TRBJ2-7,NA,CASSTRFPYEQYF,TGTGCCAGCAGTACTAGGTTCCCCTACGAGCAGTACTTC
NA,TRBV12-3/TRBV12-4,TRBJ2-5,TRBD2,CASSPTSGGQETQYF,TGTGCCAGCAGTCCGACTAGCGGGGGCCAAGAGACCCAGTACTTC
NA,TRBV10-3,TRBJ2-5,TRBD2,CAISEAGLAGETQYF,TGTGCCATCAGTGAGGCAGGACTAGCGGGAGAGACCCAGTACTTC
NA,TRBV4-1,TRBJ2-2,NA,CASSQPSSSGELFF,TGCGCCAGCAGCCAACCTTCTAGCTCCGGGGAGCTGTTTTTT
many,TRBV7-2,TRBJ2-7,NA,CASSFDRNYEQYF,TGTGCCAGCAGCTTCGACAGAAACTACGAGCAGTACTTC
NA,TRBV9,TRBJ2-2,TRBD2,CASSVVLAGNTGELFF,TGTGCCAGCAGCGTAGTTCTAGCGGGAAACACCGGGGAGCTGTTTTTT
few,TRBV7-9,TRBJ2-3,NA,CASTLRGFRTDTQYF,TGTGCCAGCACCCTCCGAGGGTTTCGCACAGATACGCAGTATTTT
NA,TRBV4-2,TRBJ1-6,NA,CASSQDPANGRFSYNSPLHF,TGTGCCAGCAGCCAAGATCCGGCAAACGGCAGATTTTCCTATAATTCACCCCTCCACTTT